This record covers a single T cell receptor beta chain. This sample stems from a study of blood T cells in healthy people across ages. Sample-barcoded 5' priming and a J-beta primer mix drove a second PCR of about 6 to 12 cycles. MiXCR, applied by TCRdb to the 5' RACE reads, yields one record per CDR3 protein. The top ten hold approximately 40% of the sample, which has 700,000 to 850,000 distinct CDR3 sequences, about 55% seen once. This CDR3 spans 14 amino acids. Trimming removed 0 bases from V and 5 bases from J, with 6 bases in between. Germline loops: CDR1 SGHRS, CDR2 YFSETQ. The receptor's source is a man older than 75 in good health. The specimen sequenced was blood. The V and J genes are TRBV5-1 and TRBJ1-6, with no clear D. CDR3 in amino acids: CASSLVSDNSPLHF. In DNA, the CDR3 is TGCGCCAGCAGCTTGGTGTCGGATAATTCACCCCTCCACTTT.